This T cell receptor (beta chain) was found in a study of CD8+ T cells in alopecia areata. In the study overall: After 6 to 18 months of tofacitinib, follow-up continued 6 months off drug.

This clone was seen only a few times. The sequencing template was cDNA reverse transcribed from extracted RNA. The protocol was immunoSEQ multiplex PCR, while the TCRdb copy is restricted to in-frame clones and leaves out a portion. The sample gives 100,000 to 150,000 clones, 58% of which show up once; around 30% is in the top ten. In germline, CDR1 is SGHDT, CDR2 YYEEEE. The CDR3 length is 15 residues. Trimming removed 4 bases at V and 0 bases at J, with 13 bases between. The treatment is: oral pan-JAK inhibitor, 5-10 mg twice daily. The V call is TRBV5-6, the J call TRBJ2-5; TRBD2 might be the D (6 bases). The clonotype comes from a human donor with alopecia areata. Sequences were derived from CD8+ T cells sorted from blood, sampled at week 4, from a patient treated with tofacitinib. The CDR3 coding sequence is TGTGCCAGCAGCCAAAGGCGGGGTAACCAAGAGACCCAGTACTTC. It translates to CASSQRRGNQETQYF.